This T cell receptor (beta chain) was captured in a study of beta chain features in type 1 diabetes. V lost 4 bases, J lost 2 bases, and 14 bases stayed unmatched. Germline-derived CDR1 and CDR2 are MGHRA and YSYEKL. This CDR3 region has 19 residues. cDNA synthesis used the whole RNA isolate, giving expressed TCRB sequences. Clones were read by immunoSEQ multiplex PCR, and TCRdb kept only the in-frame ones, dropping some. The sample records about 700,000 clones, 10% to 15% being singletons. With regard to this clone: Antigen specificity is unknown.

Isolation of CD4+ naive, central memory, regulatory and stem cell-like memory cells was achieved by sorting via CD45RO/CCR7/CD25/CD127/CD95/CD27. Regarding the study as a whole: Patients with Type 1 diabetes showed moderately but significantly shorter TCRB CDR3s in all four CD4+ subsets.

V usage is TRBV4-1 and J usage is TRBJ2-6, with TRBD1 matching over 7 bases. The sequenced sample was naive CD4+ T cells from blood. The receptor's source is a man younger than 35 with type 1 diabetes. The CDR3, as DNA: TGCGCCAGCAGCCCTCGACAGGGCGCGATAACGGCTGGGGCCAACGTCCTGACTTTC. Translation gives CASSPRQGAITAGANVLTF.